What follows are 24 T cell receptor beta chains derived from one specimen sequenced in a study of identical twins. Each CDR3 protein gets one entry after TCRdb re-called the 5' RACE reads with MiXCR. Counted here are about 150,000 distinct CDR3 sequences, approximately 3.5% occurring once; the ten biggest clones make up 8.1%. Material for sequencing was memory T cells sorted from blood. These receptor sequences come from a man between 18 and 35 years old in good health.

This clonotype has at least ten counts. The rearrangement uses TRBV7-6 and TRBJ2-7; 10 bases are a match to TRBD1. This CDR3 has 14 amino acids. Germline CDR1 and CDR2: SGHVS and FNYEAQ. The V and J ends lost 4 bases and 2 bases, in that order; junction bases with no gene match: 2. The CDR3 sequence: CASSSGTGAYEQYF. The CDR3 nucleotides are TGTGCCAGCAGCTCGGGGACAGGGGCCTACGAGCAGTACTTC.

The chain couples TRBV7-2 to TRBJ2-3, with 9 bases aligning to TRBD2. CDR3 length: 15 residues. Looked up from germline, CDR1 is SGHTA and CDR2 is FQGNSA. Trimming took 1 base from V and 6 from J; bases not matched to a gene: 5. DNA of the CDR3: TGTGCCAGCAGCTTAGGGGGACTAGCAGGGGATACGCAGTATTTT. Translation gives CASSLGGLAGDTQYF.

This clonotype has a count of ten or more. This chain connects TRBV12-3 or TRBV12-4 to TRBJ2-3; D might be TRBD2 (5 bases). The CDR3 is 15 residues long. Trimming left V 4 bases short and J 0 bases short, with 11 bases between. The CDR3 here is CASSSRGTSTDTQYF. The CDR3 bases are TGTGCCAGCAGTTCTCGGGGTACTAGCACAGATACGCAGTATTTT.

The sample holds many counts of this clonotype. The CDR3 DNA reads TGCAGCGCGCTCAGCACTGAAGCTTTCTTT. Translated: CSALSTEAFF. The rearrangement links TRBV29-1 to TRBJ1-1; D call uncertain. V was shortened by 7 bases and J by 4 bases, with 7 bases between the two germline ends. CDR3 length: 10 residues. Looked up from germline, CDR1 is SQVTM and CDR2 is ANQGSEA.

This clonotype was seen ten or more times. The chain uses TRBV19 and TRBJ1-2; D is undetermined. The CDR3 loop spans 11 amino acids. From germline, CDR1 is LNHDA and CDR2 SQIVND (reference sequence). Trimming removed 6 bases from V and 3 bases from J, with 5 bases in between. The CDR3 nucleotides read TGTGCCAGTAGGGACTACTATGGCTACACCTTC. Residues: CASRDYYGYTF.

This clonotype was observed many times. The V gene is TRBV10-3, the J gene TRBJ2-1; D gene ambiguous. The CDR3 runs to 13 residues. Germline CDR1 and CDR2: ENHRY and SYGVKD. The V and J ends lost 3 bases and 6 bases respectively, with 9 bases between them. In nucleotides, the CDR3 is TGTGCCATCAGTGACATGAGTATCAATGAGCAGTTCTTC. Translation gives CAISDMSINEQFF.

This clonotype was observed many times. The chain employs TRBV29-1 and TRBJ2-2; no firm D call. V was pared by 6 bases and J by 0 bases, with 5 bases between. This CDR3 region has 12 residues. Germline CDR1 reads SQVTM; CDR2 reads ANQGSEA. The CDR3 loop reads CSVPSNTGELFF. Written as DNA, the CDR3 is TGCAGCGTGCCTTCGAACACCGGGGAGCTGTTTTTT.

In its sample, this clonotype was seen many times. This chain connects TRBV10-1 to TRBJ2-4; possibly TRBD1 for D (5 bases). CDR3 length: 17 amino acids. The V gene lost 0 bases and the J gene lost 1 base, with 13 bases spanning the gap. CDR1 WNHNN and CDR2 SYGVQD come from the germline V gene (reference sequence). CDR3 region: CASSESIGVGAKNIQYF. In nucleotides, the CDR3 is TGCGCCAGCAGTGAGTCGATAGGGGTAGGGGCCAAAAACATTCAGTACTTC.

There are many counts of this clonotype. V is TRBV4-3 and J is TRBJ1-6; D might be TRBD1 (5 bases). The CDR3 loop spans 16 amino acids. CDR1 is LGHNA, CDR2 YSLEER, per germline. V was clipped by 1 base and J by 5 bases, with 12 bases between them. The CDR3 coding sequence is TGCGCCAGCAGCCAAGGGGGACGACAAAATAATTCACCCCTCCACTTT. Translation: CASSQGGRQNNSPLHF.

The genes are TRBV18 and TRBJ2-2; 8 bases align to TRBD2. The V segment lost 2 bases and the J segment 1 base; nucleotides outside the gene matches: 3. The CDR3 spans 16 residues. Germline V CDR1 and CDR2: KGHSH, LQKENI. CDR3 sequence: CASSPTTSGNTGELFF. The DNA of the CDR3 is TGTGCCAGCTCACCAACCACTAGCGGGAACACCGGGGAGCTGTTTTTT.

The sample holds many counts of this clonotype. The rearrangement joins TRBV6-1 to TRBJ1-2; a possible D gene is TRBD1 (5 bases). CDR1 and CDR2 (germline): MNHNS, SASEGT. The V end lost 6 bases, the J end lost 7 bases, and 27 bases lay between the germline ends. CDR3 length: 17 amino acids. In DNA, the CDR3 is TGTGCCAGCAGCCACGCCGGGACGGGCGTCCCTCGTCGTGGCTACACCTTC. It specifies CASSHAGTGVPRRGYTF.

In its sample, this clonotype was seen many times. The chain has TRBV5-6 and TRBJ2-5; 8 bases agree with TRBD2. This CDR3 spans 15 amino acids. Germline CDR1 is SGHDT and CDR2 is YYEEEE. Trimming cost V 2 bases and J 5 bases; bases outside gene matches: 8. The CDR3 DNA follows: TGTGCCAGCAGCTTTCCGGGAGGGGGTTCGGAGACCCAGTACTTC. Its translation is CASSFPGGGSETQYF. The full variable domain, its missing parts supplied by reference TRBV5-6 and TRBJ2-5, is DAGVTQSPTHLIKTRGQQVTLRCSPKSGHDTVSWYQQALGQGPQFIFQYYEEEERQRGNFPDRFSGHQFPNYSSELNVNALLLGDSALYLCASSFPGGGSETQYFGPGTRLLVL.

This clonotype was counted ten times or more. This chain connects TRBV12-3 or TRBV12-4 to TRBJ1-6; possible D gene TRBD1, 6 bases. With 0 bases removed from V and 8 bases from J, the gap between germline ends came to 8 bases. The CDR3 loop spans 14 amino acids. Here the CDR3 DNA reads TGTGCCAGCAGTTTAGCGGGGGCGTATTCACCCCTCCACTTT. Amino acids: CASSLAGAYSPLHF.

There are many counts of this clonotype. The chain uses TRBV24-1 and TRBJ2-1, with TRBD1 matching over 7 bases. Losses at the gene ends were 1 base for V and 7 bases for J; bases not matched to a gene: 15. This CDR3 spans 18 amino acids. Germline V gene data show CDR1 as KGHDR and CDR2 as SFDVKD. The CDR3 DNA follows: TGTGCCACCAGTGATTTTAGTGGTGGAGAACAGGGGAAAAATGAGCAGTTCTTC. As protein: CATSDFSGGEQGKNEQFF.

The sample holds many counts of this clonotype. This chain links TRBV30 with TRBJ1-1, with D unclear. V gave up 2 bases and J gave up 6 bases, with 7 bases separating them. CDR3 length: 11 residues. Germline assignment: CDR1 GTSNPN and CDR2 SVGIG (reference sequence). This chain's CDR3 is CAWSKSPEAFF. The CDR3 region has the DNA TGTGCCTGGAGTAAGAGTCCTGAAGCTTTCTTT.

This clonotype was seen a few times. The J gene is TRBJ1-1, the V gene TRBV3-1; D gene unclear. The CDR3 covers 15 residues. Germline CDR1 and CDR2: LGHDT and YNNKEL (reference sequence). Trimming took off 1 base at V and 2 bases at J, with 11 bases between the two ends. DNA of the CDR3: TGTGCCAGCAGCCAAGGAACCAGGCTCAACACTGAAGCTTTCTTT. It is translated as CASSQGTRLNTEAFF.

The chain has TRBV10-3 and TRBJ2-3; TRBD2 aligns across 9 bases. Trimming removed 3 bases from V and 0 bases from J; junction bases left unmatched: 13. The CDR3 is 19 amino acids. Germline CDR1 reads ENHRY; CDR2 reads SYGVKD. CDR3 loop: CAISEGTSLFKTSTDTQYF. The CDR3 nucleotides read TGTGCCATCAGTGAAGGGACTAGCTTATTTAAAACTAGCACAGATACGCAGTATTTT.

This clonotype was detected many times. This chain uses TRBV24-1 with TRBJ2-1; 11 nucleotides agree with TRBD2. Germline V CDR1 and CDR2: KGHDR, SFDVKD. CDR3 length: 16 amino acids. V lost 4 bases to trimming and J lost 12 bases; unmatched junction nucleotides: 13. The CDR3: CATSEALAGGPRGQFF. CDR3 coding DNA: TGTGCCACCAGTGAGGCTCTAGCGGGAGGCCCCCGTGGGCAGTTCTTC.

This clonotype was observed many times. The V gene is TRBV4-1, the J gene TRBJ2-3, with D possibly being TRBD1 (6 bases). The germline V gene has CDR1 MGHRA and CDR2 YSYEKL. V dropped 4 bases and J dropped 6 bases, with 17 bases sitting between them. The CDR3 has 15 residues. The CDR3 DNA follows: TGCGCCAGCAGCCGAGACGGGACACCCCGGGATACGCAGTATTTT. It is translated as CASSRDGTPRDTQYF.

This clonotype has a count of ten or more. The chain combines TRBV9 with TRBJ1-4, with D possibly being TRBD1 (5 bases). This CDR3 contains 16 residues. Germline CDR1 reads SGDLS; CDR2 reads YYNGEE. V was trimmed by 2 bases and J by 8 bases, leaving 19 bases between them. CDR3 sequence (DNA): TGTGCCAGCAGCGTTCATATGGGGCTAAGAGAGGAAAAACTGTTTTTT. Translation: CASSVHMGLREEKLFF.

The table lists this clonotype with many counts. The chain employs TRBV3-1 and TRBJ2-1, with TRBD1 matching over 8 bases. Germline assignment: CDR1 LGHDT and CDR2 YNNKEL (reference sequence). The V and J ends lost 4 bases and 8 bases, in that order; junction bases with no gene match: 10. This CDR3 is built from 15 residues. CDR3 loop: CASSPGQGRSHEQFF. The CDR3 DNA sequence: TGTGCCAGCAGCCCAGGACAGGGCCGGAGTCATGAGCAGTTCTTC.

In this sample, this clonotype turned up many times. V and J are TRBV29-1 and TRBJ2-3, with 7 bases aligning to TRBD2. CDR3 size: 11 residues. Germline lookup yields CDR1 SQVTM and CDR2 ANQGSEA. V was clipped by 3 bases and J by 11 bases; unmatched bases: 5. In DNA form, the CDR3 reads TGCAGCGTTGATCCCGGACTAGGGCAGTATTTT. This codes for CSVDPGLGQYF.

This clonotype was seen a handful of times. The chain combines TRBV12-3 or TRBV12-4 with TRBJ2-2, with D maybe TRBD2 (6 bases). The V gene lost 7 bases and the J gene lost 6 bases, with 15 bases spanning the gap. The CDR3 has 14 amino acids. CDR3: CASTPRRESGELFF. In nucleotides, the CDR3 is TGTGCCAGCACCCCGAGGCGGGAATCCGGGGAGCTGTTTTTT.

This clonotype was seen many times. This chain links TRBV20-1 with TRBJ2-1; perhaps TRBD2 as D (6 bases). Trimming took off 6 bases at V and 0 bases at J, with 15 bases between the two ends. The germline gives CDR1 DFQATT, CDR2 SNEGSKA (reference sequence). The CDR3 is made up of 15 amino acids. The CDR3 DNA is TGCAGTGCGAGTGGACTACCAAGCTCCTACAATGAGCAGTTCTTC. Protein sequence: CSASGLPSSYNEQFF.